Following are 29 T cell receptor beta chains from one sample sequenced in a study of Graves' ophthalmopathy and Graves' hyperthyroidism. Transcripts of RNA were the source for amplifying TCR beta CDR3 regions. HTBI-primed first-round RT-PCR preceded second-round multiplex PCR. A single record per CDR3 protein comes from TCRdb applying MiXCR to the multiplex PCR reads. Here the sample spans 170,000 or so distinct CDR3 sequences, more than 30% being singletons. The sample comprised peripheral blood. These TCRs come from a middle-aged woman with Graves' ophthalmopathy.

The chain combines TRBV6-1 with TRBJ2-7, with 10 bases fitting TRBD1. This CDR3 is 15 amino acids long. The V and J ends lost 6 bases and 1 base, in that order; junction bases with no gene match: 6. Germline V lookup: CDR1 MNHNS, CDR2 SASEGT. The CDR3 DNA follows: TGTGCCAGCAGAATACCGGGACAGGGGTCCTACGAGCAGTACTTC. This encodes CASRIPGQGSYEQYF.

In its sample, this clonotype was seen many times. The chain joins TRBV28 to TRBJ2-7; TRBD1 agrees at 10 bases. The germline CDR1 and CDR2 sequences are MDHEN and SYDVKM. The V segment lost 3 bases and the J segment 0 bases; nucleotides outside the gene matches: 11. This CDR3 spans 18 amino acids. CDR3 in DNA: TGTGCCAGCAGTTTTGTCGTGGGACAGGGGACTCCCTCCTACGAGCAGTACTTC. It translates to CASSFVVGQGTPSYEQYF.

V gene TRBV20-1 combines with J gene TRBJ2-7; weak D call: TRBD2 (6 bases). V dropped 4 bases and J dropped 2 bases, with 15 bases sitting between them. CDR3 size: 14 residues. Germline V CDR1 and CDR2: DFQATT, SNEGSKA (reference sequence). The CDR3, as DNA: TGCAGTGCTAAAAAGAGACTAGAAACCTACGAGCAGTACTTC. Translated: CSAKKRLETYEQYF.

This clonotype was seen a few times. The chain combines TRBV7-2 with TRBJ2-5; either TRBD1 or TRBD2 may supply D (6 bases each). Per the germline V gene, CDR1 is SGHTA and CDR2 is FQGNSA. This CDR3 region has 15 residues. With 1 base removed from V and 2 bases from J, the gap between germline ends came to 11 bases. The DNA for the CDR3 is TGTGCCAGCAGCTTAGGGGGGGCAACTCAAGAGACCCAGTACTTC. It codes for CASSLGGATQETQYF. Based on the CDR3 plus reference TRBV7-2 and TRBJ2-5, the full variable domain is GAGVSQSPSNKVTEKGKDVELRCDPISGHTALYWYRQSLGQGLEFLIYFQGNSAPDKSGLPSDRFSAERTGGSVSTLTIQRTQQEDSAVYLCASSLGGATQETQYFGPGTRLLVL.

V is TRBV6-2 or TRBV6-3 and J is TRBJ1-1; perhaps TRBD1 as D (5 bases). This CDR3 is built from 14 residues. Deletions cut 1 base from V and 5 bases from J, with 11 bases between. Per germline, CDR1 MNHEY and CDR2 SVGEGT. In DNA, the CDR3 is TGTGCCAGCAGTTACTTGGGACGAGGGACTGAAGCTTTCTTT. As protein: CASSYLGRGTEAFF.

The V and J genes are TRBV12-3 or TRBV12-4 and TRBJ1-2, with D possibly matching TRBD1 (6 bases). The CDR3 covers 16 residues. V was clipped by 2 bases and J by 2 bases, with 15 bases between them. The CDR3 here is CASSLRIRQVNYGYTF. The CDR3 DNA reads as TGTGCCAGCAGTTTAAGAATACGACAGGTGAACTATGGCTACACCTTC.

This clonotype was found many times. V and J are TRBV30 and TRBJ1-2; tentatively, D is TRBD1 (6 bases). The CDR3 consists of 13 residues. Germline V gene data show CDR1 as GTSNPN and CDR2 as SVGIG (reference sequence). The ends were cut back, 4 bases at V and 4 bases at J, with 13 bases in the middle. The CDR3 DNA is TGTGCCTGGACCGGGGGCGGTGGCTATGGCTACACCTTC. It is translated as CAWTGGGGYGYTF. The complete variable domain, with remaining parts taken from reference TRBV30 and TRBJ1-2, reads SQTIHQWPATLVQPVGSPLSLECTVEGTSNPNLYWYRQAAGRGLQLLFYSVGIGQISSEVPQNLSASRPQDRQFILSSKKLLLSDSGFYLCAWTGGGGYGYTFGSGTRLTVV.

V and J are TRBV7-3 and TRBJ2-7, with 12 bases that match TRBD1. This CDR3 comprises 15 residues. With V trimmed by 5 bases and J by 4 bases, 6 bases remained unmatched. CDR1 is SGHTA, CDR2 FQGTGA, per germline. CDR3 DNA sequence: TGTGCCAGCAGCGTCGGGGACAGGGGGCTTTACGAGCAGTACTTC. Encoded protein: CASSVGDRGLYEQYF. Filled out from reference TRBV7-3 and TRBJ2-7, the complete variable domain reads GAGVSQTPSNKVTEKGKYVELRCDPISGHTALYWYRQSLGQGPEFLIYFQGTGAADDSGLPNDRFFAVRPEGSVSTLKIQRTERGDSAVYLCASSVGDRGLYEQYFGPGTRLTVT.

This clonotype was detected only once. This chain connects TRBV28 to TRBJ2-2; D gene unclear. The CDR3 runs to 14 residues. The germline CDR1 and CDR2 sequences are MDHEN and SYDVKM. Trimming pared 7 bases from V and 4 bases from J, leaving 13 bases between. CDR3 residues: CASIPTAVTGELFF. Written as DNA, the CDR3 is TGTGCCAGCATCCCAACGGCGGTCACCGGGGAGCTGTTTTTT.

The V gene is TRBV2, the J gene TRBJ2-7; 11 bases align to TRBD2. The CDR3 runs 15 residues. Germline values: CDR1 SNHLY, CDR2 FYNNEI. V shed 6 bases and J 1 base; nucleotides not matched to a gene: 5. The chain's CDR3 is CASRALAGASYEQYF. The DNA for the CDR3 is TGTGCCAGCAGGGCACTAGCGGGGGCTTCCTACGAGCAGTACTTC.

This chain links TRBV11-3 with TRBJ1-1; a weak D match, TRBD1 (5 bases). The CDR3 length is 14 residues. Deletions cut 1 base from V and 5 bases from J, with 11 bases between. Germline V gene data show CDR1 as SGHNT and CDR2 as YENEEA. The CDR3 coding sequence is TGTGCCAGCAGCTTAGGCAGGGTAGGGACTGAAGCTTTCTTT. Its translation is CASSLGRVGTEAFF.

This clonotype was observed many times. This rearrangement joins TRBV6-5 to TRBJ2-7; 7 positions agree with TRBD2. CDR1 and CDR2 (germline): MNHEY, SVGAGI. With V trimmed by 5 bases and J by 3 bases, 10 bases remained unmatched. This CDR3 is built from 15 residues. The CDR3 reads CASSPETSRFYEQYF. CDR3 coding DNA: TGTGCCAGCAGTCCGGAGACTAGCAGATTCTACGAGCAGTACTTC.

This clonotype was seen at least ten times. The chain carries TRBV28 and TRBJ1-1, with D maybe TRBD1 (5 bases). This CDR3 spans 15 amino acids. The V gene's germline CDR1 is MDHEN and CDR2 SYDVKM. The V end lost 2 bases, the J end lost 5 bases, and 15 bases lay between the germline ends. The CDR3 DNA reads TGTGCCAGCAGTTTAAAATGGCAGGGAGGAACTGAAGCTTTCTTT. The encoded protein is CASSLKWQGGTEAFF.

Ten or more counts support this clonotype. CDR3 residues: CASSPAGTDYGYTF. Here the CDR3 DNA reads TGTGCCAGCTCACCAGCAGGGACAGATTATGGCTACACCTTC. This rearrangement joins TRBV18 to TRBJ1-2, with 7 bases fitting TRBD1. This CDR3 has 14 amino acids. After removal of 2 bases from V and 5 bases from J, the junction contained 5 bases not matched to a gene. Germline CDR1 is KGHSH and CDR2 is LQKENI.

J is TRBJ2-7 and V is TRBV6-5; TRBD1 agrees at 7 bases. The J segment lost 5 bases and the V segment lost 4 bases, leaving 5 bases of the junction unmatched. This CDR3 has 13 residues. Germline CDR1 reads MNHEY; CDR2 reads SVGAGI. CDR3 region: CASSWDRIHEQYF. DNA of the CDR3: TGTGCCAGCAGTTGGGACAGAATCCACGAGCAGTACTTC.

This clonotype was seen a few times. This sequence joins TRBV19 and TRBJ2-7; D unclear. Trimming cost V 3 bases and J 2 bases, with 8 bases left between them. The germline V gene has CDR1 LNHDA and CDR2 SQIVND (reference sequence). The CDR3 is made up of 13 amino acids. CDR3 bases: TGTGCCAGTAGTATGGCGGATACCTACGAGCAGTACTTC. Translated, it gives CASSMADTYEQYF.

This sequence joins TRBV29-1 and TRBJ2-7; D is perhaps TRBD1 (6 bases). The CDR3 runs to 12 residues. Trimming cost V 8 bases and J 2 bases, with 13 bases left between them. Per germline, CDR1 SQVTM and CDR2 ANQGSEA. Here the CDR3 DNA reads TGCAGCTGCCGGGACAAAGCCTACGAGCAGTACTTC. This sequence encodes CSCRDKAYEQYF.

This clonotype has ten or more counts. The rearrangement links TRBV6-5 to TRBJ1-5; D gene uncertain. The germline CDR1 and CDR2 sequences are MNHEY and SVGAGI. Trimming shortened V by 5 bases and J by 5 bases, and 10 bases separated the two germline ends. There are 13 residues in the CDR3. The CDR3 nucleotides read TGTGCCAGCAGTCTGGGCCGCGATCAGCCCCAGCATTTT. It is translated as CASSLGRDQPQHF.

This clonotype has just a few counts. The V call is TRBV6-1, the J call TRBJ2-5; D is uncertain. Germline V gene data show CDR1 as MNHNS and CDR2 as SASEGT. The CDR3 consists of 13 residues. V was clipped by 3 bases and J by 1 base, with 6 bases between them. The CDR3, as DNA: TGTGCCAGCAGTGAGGGGATCCAAGAGACCCAGTACTTC. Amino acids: CASSEGIQETQYF.

CDR3 in amino acids: CASSPGGGTEAFF. DNA of the CDR3: TGTGCCAGCAGCCCTGGGGGGGGCACTGAAGCTTTCTTT. The rearrangement joins TRBV7-9 to TRBJ1-1; tentatively, D is TRBD1 (5 bases). Germline assignment: CDR1 SEHNR and CDR2 FQNEAQ (reference sequence). V was clipped by 5 bases and J by 4 bases, with 11 bases between them. There are 13 residues in the CDR3.

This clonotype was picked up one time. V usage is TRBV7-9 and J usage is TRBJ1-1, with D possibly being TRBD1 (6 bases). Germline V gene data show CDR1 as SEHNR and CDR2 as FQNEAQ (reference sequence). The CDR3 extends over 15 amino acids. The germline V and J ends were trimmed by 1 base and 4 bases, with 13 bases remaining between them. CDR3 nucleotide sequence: TGTGCCAGCAGCTTAGTTCCGGGGGCGACCACTGAAGCTTTCTTT. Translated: CASSLVPGATTEAFF.

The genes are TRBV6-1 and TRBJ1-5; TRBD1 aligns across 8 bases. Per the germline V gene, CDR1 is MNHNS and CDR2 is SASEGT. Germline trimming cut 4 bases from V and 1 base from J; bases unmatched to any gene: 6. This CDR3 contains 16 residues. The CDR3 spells CASSGTDRGSNQPQHF. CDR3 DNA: TGTGCCAGCAGTGGGACCGACAGGGGAAGCAATCAGCCCCAGCATTTT.

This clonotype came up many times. The CDR3 DNA reads TGCGCCAGCAGCTTTTCGAACAGTGTCCAAGAGACCCAGTACTTC. It codes for CASSFSNSVQETQYF. The genes are TRBV5-1 and TRBJ2-5; D remains unclear. This CDR3 has 15 amino acids. V was cut by 2 bases and J by 1 base, with 12 bases left in between. Germline V CDR1 and CDR2: SGHRS, YFSETQ.

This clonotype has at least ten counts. Here the CDR3 reads CASRTGDSNQPQHF. In DNA, the CDR3 is TGTGCCAGCAGAACAGGAGATAGCAATCAGCCCCAGCATTTT. The chain recombines TRBV12-3 or TRBV12-4 with TRBJ1-5, with D possibly TRBD1 on 5 matching bases. This CDR3 spans 14 amino acids. Trimming took off 6 bases at V and 0 bases at J, with 9 bases between the two ends.

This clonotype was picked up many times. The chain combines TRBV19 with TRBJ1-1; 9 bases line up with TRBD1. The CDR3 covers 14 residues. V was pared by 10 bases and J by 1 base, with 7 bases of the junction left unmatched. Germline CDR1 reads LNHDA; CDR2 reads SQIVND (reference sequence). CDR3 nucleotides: TGTGCCACCGAAGGGGGACAGGGGAACACTGAAGCTTTCTTT. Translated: CATEGGQGNTEAFF.

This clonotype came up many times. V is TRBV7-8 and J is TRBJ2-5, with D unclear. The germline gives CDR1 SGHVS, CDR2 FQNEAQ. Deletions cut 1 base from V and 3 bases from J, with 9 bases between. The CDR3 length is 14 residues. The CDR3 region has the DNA TGTGCCAGCAGCTTAGTGGAGAGTAAAGAGACCCAGTACTTC. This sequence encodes CASSLVESKETQYF.

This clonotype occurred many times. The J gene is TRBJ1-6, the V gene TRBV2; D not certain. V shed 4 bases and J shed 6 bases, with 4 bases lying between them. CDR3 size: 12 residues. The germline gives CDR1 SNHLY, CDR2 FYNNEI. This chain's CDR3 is CASSGSNSPLHF. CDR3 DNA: TGTGCCAGCAGTGGGAGTAATTCACCCCTCCACTTT.

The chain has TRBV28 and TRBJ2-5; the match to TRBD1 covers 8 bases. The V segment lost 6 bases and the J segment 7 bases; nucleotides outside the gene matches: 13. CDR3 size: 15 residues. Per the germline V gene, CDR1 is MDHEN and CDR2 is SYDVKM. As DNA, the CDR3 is TGTGCCAGCAGCTTGGACAGGGCAAACAGGGGGACCCAGTACTTC. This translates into CASSLDRANRGTQYF.

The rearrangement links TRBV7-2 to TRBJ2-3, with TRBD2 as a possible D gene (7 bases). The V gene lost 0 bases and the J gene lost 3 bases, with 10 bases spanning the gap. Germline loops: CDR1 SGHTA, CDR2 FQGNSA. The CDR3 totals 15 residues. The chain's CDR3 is CASSLAGGQTDTQYF. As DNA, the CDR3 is TGTGCCAGCAGCTTAGCGGGGGGGCAAACAGATACGCAGTATTTT.